The present T cell receptor beta chain was sequenced within a study of blood T cell repertoires in COVID-19. Study summary: Sites in the United States, Italy and Spain provided acute and convalescent COVID-19 samples. T cells, B-cell-depleted T cells, or PBMCs supplied cDNA or gDNA.

Trimming removed 0 bases from V and 4 bases from J, with 12 bases in between. In germline, CDR1 is SGHTA, CDR2 FQGTGA. This CDR3 comprises 16 residues. The participants were between about 18 and 89 years old and came from about two dozen US areas. This clone came up a few times. Original methodology: Counts of nucleated cells, estimated from reference gene primer amplification, were obtained. Clones were sequenced by immunoSEQ multiplex PCR, and TCRdb holds only the in-frame ones, with some missing. That table supplies the V and J calls and clone size; D and trimming were determined from the DNA. This table has 300,000 to 400,000 clones, roughly 85% appearing once.

The chain uses TRBV7-3 and TRBJ2-2; a possible D gene is TRBD2 (6 bases). The receptor was derived from a middle-aged woman with acute COVID-19. Sample: PBMCs or T cells enriched from blood (not recorded which). CDR3 bases: TGTGCCAGCAGCTTAACGCACGGGAGTAGCACCGGGGAGCTGTTTTTT. Amino acid sequence: CASSLTHGSSTGELFF.